Each of the 18 T cell receptor beta chains below was sequenced from the same sample in a study of cytomegalovirus exposure and HLA in healthy donors (dated 2017 in TCRdb). The library relied on the immunoSEQ multiplex PCR assay. The multiplex PCR relied on a mix of 60 forward primers for TCR Vbeta segments and 13 reverse primers for TCR Jbeta segments. The source is immuneACCESS, and TCRdb retained only in-frame sequences with V and J called. Part of the clones is not carried over; for the studies checked, unresolved V genes explain less than half of this, and the remainder is unexplained. The table for this sample records 65,000 to 85,000 clones. The ten largest account for about 1.5% of the sample. The specimen was PBMCs. The receptors originated from a woman between 55 and 75 years old in good health and CMV-seronegative.

The chain recombines TRBV28 with TRBJ1-2; 10 bases fit TRBD1. V gave up 5 bases and J gave up 8 bases; unmatched junction bases: 5. This CDR3 is 13 amino acids long. Germline V gives CDR1 MDHEN, CDR2 SYDVKM. The CDR3 nucleotides read TGTGCCAGCAGTCGACAGGGGGCAGGGGGCTACACCTTC. This codes for CASSRQGAGGYTF.

The chain recombines TRBV4-2 with TRBJ2-3, with a possible D match to TRBD2 (5 bases). The CDR3 contains 15 residues. The V end lost 0 bases, the J end lost 6 bases, and 13 bases lay between the germline ends. Germline CDR1 and CDR2: LGHNA and YNFKEQ. The CDR3 DNA is TGTGCCAGCAGCCAAGAGGGAGACTCTGGGGATACGCAGTATTTT. Amino acid sequence: CASSQEGDSGDTQYF.

The V gene is TRBV10-2, the J gene TRBJ2-4, with TRBD1 matching 8 bases. CDR3 size: 12 residues. With V trimmed by 2 bases and J by 9 bases, 0 bases remained unmatched. The germline V gene has CDR1 WSHSY and CDR2 SAAADI. CDR3 sequence (DNA): TGCGCCAGCAGTGAGACAGGGGGCATTCAGTACTTC. It is translated as CASSETGGIQYF.

The chain couples TRBV2 to TRBJ2-3, with 7 bases matching TRBD2. The CDR3 contains 16 residues. Germline V CDR1 and CDR2: SNHLY, FYNNEI. Trimming removed 4 bases from V and 3 bases from J; junction bases left unmatched: 10. CDR3 DNA: TGTGCCAGCAGTGGACTAGCCACCAGTGGAACAGATACGCAGTATTTT. Translated, it gives CASSGLATSGTDTQYF.

This chain joins TRBV4-3 and TRBJ1-4, with TRBD1 identical over 7 bases. The junction had 7 bases not matched to a gene; V was cut back by 0 bases and J by 3 bases. The CDR3 runs 17 residues. Germline V lookup: CDR1 LGHNA, CDR2 YSLEER. The CDR3 reads CASSQESTGWANEKLFF. The CDR3 nucleotides are TGCGCCAGCAGCCAAGAATCGACAGGGTGGGCTAATGAAAAACTGTTTTTT.

This chain uses TRBV28 with TRBJ2-7, with D possibly matching TRBD1 (5 bases). Trimming took 4 bases from V and 12 from J, leaving 10 bases between them. The germline V gene has CDR1 MDHEN and CDR2 SYDVKM. The CDR3 length is 10 residues. The CDR3 bases are TGTGCCAGCAGTTCGGGCAGGGTGTACTTC. Residues: CASSSGRVYF.

The chain has TRBV5-4 and TRBJ1-4, with D maybe TRBD1 (6 bases). This CDR3 is 15 amino acids long. V was shortened by 2 bases and J by 7 bases, with 15 bases between the two germline ends. Germline assignment: CDR1 SGHNT and CDR2 YYREEE (reference sequence). The chain's CDR3 is CASSLGGAGVEKLFF. For the CDR3, the DNA is TGTGCCAGCAGCTTAGGTGGGGCAGGGGTTGAAAAACTGTTTTTT.

The rearrangement links TRBV28 to TRBJ1-5, with TRBD1 matching 8 bases. CDR3 length equals 14 residues. Trimming removed 5 bases from V and 6 bases from J; junction bases left unmatched: 6. The germline V gene encodes CDR1 MDHEN and CDR2 SYDVKM. The CDR3 region is CASSPTGGVQPQHF. The CDR3 DNA sequence: TGTGCCAGCAGTCCTACAGGGGGGGTTCAGCCCCAGCATTTT.

This chain links TRBV4-2 with TRBJ1-1, with 8 bases that match TRBD1. This CDR3 spans 17 amino acids. The V and J ends lost 0 bases and 1 base, in that order; junction bases with no gene match: 7. Per the germline V gene, CDR1 is LGHNA and CDR2 is YNFKEQ. The CDR3 sequence is CASSQEPRQGSNTEAFF. The CDR3 nucleotides are TGTGCCAGCAGCCAAGAACCCAGACAGGGGTCGAACACTGAAGCTTTCTTT.

The chain joins TRBV5-1 to TRBJ2-1; a possible D gene is TRBD2 (6 bases). CDR1 SGHRS and CDR2 YFSETQ come from the germline V gene. CDR3 length: 14 amino acids. Trimming left V 4 bases short and J 8 bases short, with 16 bases between. The CDR3 region is CASSKPGLIYEQFF. The CDR3, as DNA: TGCGCCAGCAGCAAGCCGGGACTGATCTATGAGCAGTTCTTC.

The chain couples TRBV10-3 to TRBJ2-1; maybe TRBD2 (5 bases). Deletions cut 6 bases from V and 6 bases from J, with 15 bases between. The germline V gene has CDR1 ENHRY and CDR2 SYGVKD. The CDR3 is 14 amino acids. The CDR3 loop is CAISPGELRNEQFF. CDR3 in DNA: TGTGCCATCAGCCCCGGGGAGCTTCGCAATGAGCAGTTCTTC.

This chain uses TRBV10-2 with TRBJ2-7, with 11 bases identical to TRBD2. CDR1 WSHSY and CDR2 SAAADI come from the germline V gene. This CDR3 is 16 amino acids long. V gave up 5 bases and J gave up 5 bases; unmatched junction bases: 11. The CDR3 spells CASSPPSLAGAHEQYF. The CDR3 DNA follows: TGCGCCAGCAGTCCCCCCTCACTAGCGGGAGCGCACGAGCAGTACTTC.

The J gene is TRBJ2-3, the V gene TRBV27; 11 positions agree with TRBD2. This CDR3 is built from 16 residues. Trimming removed 5 bases from V and 4 bases from J; junction bases left unmatched: 8. Germline V gene lookup returns CDR1 MNHEY and CDR2 SMNVEV (reference sequence). CDR3 coding DNA: TGTGCCAGCAGTCCCCGTAGCGGGAGGGGGGCAGATACGCAGTATTTT. Protein sequence: CASSPRSGRGADTQYF.

The V gene is TRBV23-1, the J gene TRBJ1-3, with D tentatively TRBD1 (6 bases). TRBV23-1 is an ORF; its function is uncertain. This CDR3 has 18 residues. V lost 1 base, J lost 3 bases, and 19 bases lay in between. The CDR3, as DNA: TGCGCCAGCAGTCAATGCGTCAGGGGCCCGTTTTGTGGAAACACCATATATTTT. Protein product: CASSQCVRGPFCGNTIYF.

DNA for the CDR3: TGTGCCAGCAGTGGTTGGGGCTTGACCTACGAGCAGTACTTC. Its translation is CASSGWGLTYEQYF. The chain combines TRBV6-5 with TRBJ2-7, with D possibly matching TRBD1 (5 bases). This CDR3 region has 14 residues. V lost 5 bases to trimming and J lost 2 bases, with 13 bases between them. Germline-derived CDR1 and CDR2 are MNHEY and SVGAGI.

The V gene is TRBV6-5, the J gene TRBJ1-5; the match to TRBD1 covers 9 bases. The CDR3 sequence is 13 residues long. V was pared by 6 bases and J by 7 bases, with 4 bases of the junction left unmatched. Germline V CDR1 and CDR2: MNHEY, SVGAGI. CDR3 DNA: TGTGCCAGCAGGAGGGACAGGGACCAGCCCCAGCATTTT. Amino acids: CASRRDRDQPQHF.

The V gene is TRBV29-1, the J gene TRBJ1-4, with a weak D call TRBD1 (5 bases). The germline V and J ends were trimmed by 4 bases and 6 bases, with 9 bases remaining between them. This CDR3 has 12 amino acids. Germline V lookup: CDR1 SQVTM, CDR2 ANQGSEA. CDR3 protein: CSVAGGDEKLFF. CDR3 nucleotide sequence: TGCAGCGTTGCGGGAGGGGATGAAAAACTGTTTTTT. The full variable domain, its missing parts supplied by reference TRBV29-1 and TRBJ1-4, is SAVISQKPSRDICQRGTSLTIQCQVDSQVTMMFWYRQQPGQSLTLIATANQGSEATYESGFVIDKFPISRPNLTFSTLTVSNMSPEDSSIYLCSVAGGDEKLFFGSGTQLSVL.

This chain joins TRBV18 and TRBJ1-5; D gene uncertain. The CDR3 extends over 16 amino acids. With 0 bases removed from V and 2 bases from J, the gap between germline ends came to 11 bases. From germline, CDR1 is KGHSH and CDR2 LQKENI. The DNA of the CDR3 is TGTGCCAGCTCACCACCTCAGGTCCAGGGCAATCAGCCCCAGCATTTT. This encodes CASSPPQVQGNQPQHF.